The 27 T cell receptor beta chains below were found in one sample sequenced in a study of T cell clones after liver transplantation. Assay: immunoSEQ multiplex PCR; the TCRdb copy retains only in-frame clones and omits some. The table has about 51,000 clones, roughly nine tenths seen once. Sequences were derived from CD8+ T cells from blood, sampled 12 months after liver transplant. Receptors originate from a human patient who received a liver transplant. Some T cells may be provided by the graft donor.

The chain joins TRBV28 to TRBJ2-2; 10 bases are a match to TRBD2. The CDR3 spans 16 residues. CDR1 and CDR2 from the germline V gene are MDHEN and SYDVKM. V shed 1 base, J shed 6 bases, and the junction held 5 bases outside the gene matches. CDR3 nucleotides: TGTGCCAGCAGTTTATCGTCCGGACTAGCGGCCGGGGAGCTGTTTTTT. Translation gives CASSLSSGLAAGELFF.

The V and J genes are TRBV19 and TRBJ2-1; TRBD2 aligns across 7 bases. V lost 6 bases and J lost 0; bases outside the gene matches: 2. The CDR3 sequence is 14 residues long. Germline loops: CDR1 LNHDA, CDR2 SQIVND (reference sequence). CDR3 nucleotide sequence: TGTGCCAGTAGGGGCGGGAGCTCCTACAATGAGCAGTTCTTC. This sequence encodes CASRGGSSYNEQFF.

The V and J genes are TRBV29-1 and TRBJ2-7; either TRBD1 or TRBD2 may fit D (5 bases each). The CDR3 has 12 amino acids. The V end lost 2 bases, the J end lost 2 bases, and 7 bases lay between the germline ends. The V gene's germline CDR1 is SQVTM and CDR2 ANQGSEA. The CDR3 DNA is TGCAGCGTTGAACAGGGACCCTACGAGCAGTACTTC. Translation: CSVEQGPYEQYF.

V gene TRBV9 combines with J gene TRBJ2-5; the D gene is possibly TRBD1 (5 bases). The ends were cut back, 0 bases at V and 3 bases at J, with 9 bases in the middle. This CDR3 contains 14 residues. The V gene's germline CDR1 is SGDLS and CDR2 YYNGEE. The CDR3 DNA reads TGTGCCAGCAGCGTAGCCGCAGGGAAAGAGACCCAGTACTTC. It specifies CASSVAAGKETQYF.

The chain has TRBV6-6 and TRBJ1-1, with D maybe TRBD1 (6 bases). The germline V gene has CDR1 MNHNY and CDR2 SVGAGI (reference sequence). This CDR3 contains 14 residues. V lost 2 bases to trimming and J lost 4 bases, with 11 bases between them. In nucleotides, the CDR3 is TGTGCCAGCAGTTACGTAGGGGGTAGCACTGAAGCTTTCTTT. It codes for CASSYVGGSTEAFF.

The rearrangement links TRBV19 to TRBJ1-1; D remains ambiguous. Germline V lookup: CDR1 LNHDA, CDR2 SQIVND (reference sequence). V lost 4 bases, J lost 0 bases, and 9 bases lay in between. The CDR3 totals 14 residues. CDR3 sequence (DNA): TGTGCCAGTAGTACAGACTACATGAACACTGAAGCTTTCTTT. This codes for CASSTDYMNTEAFF.

The chain combines TRBV21-1 with TRBJ2-2; the DNA was not compared with TRBD2, the D call given in the table. TRBV21-1 is tagged as a pseudogene. The CDR3 is 16 amino acids. The CDR3 spells CASLGLAGEHTGELFF. In nucleotides, the CDR3 is TGTGCCAGCCTGGGACTAGCGGGAGAGCACACCGGGGAGCTGTTTTTT.

This clone was observed a single time. J is TRBJ1-1 and V is TRBV6-5; D might be TRBD1 (5 bases). The germline V and J ends were trimmed by 6 bases and 2 bases, with 10 bases remaining between them. The CDR3 runs to 13 residues. Germline CDR1 reads MNHEY; CDR2 reads SVGAGI. The CDR3 region has the DNA TGTGCCAGCAGCTGGGACGGTAACACTGAAGCTTTCTTT. It yields the protein CASSWDGNTEAFF.

J is TRBJ2-1 and V is TRBV4-3; D not certain. This CDR3 is 14 amino acids long. Trimming took off 4 bases at V and 2 bases at J, with 9 bases between the two ends. CDR1 is LGHNA and CDR2 is YSLEER in the germline V gene. The CDR3 DNA is TGCGCCAGCAGCCCTAGACTGGCCTACAATGAGCAGTTCTTC. Its translation is CASSPRLAYNEQFF.

The V call is TRBV4-3, the J call TRBJ2-1; 8 bases line up with TRBD2. The ends lost 4 bases at V and 5 bases at J; junction bases unmatched: 7. Looked up from germline, CDR1 is LGHNA and CDR2 is YSLEER. The CDR3 has 15 residues. This chain's CDR3 is CASSPGLEINNEQFF. DNA of the CDR3: TGCGCCAGCAGCCCGGGACTAGAGATAAACAATGAGCAGTTCTTC.

V and J are TRBV19 and TRBJ2-2; 8 bases are shared with TRBD2. The germline gives CDR1 LNHDA, CDR2 SQIVND (reference sequence). J gave up 0 bases and V 3 bases, and 6 bases lay outside the gene matches. CDR3 length: 17 residues. The CDR3 protein is CASSIWLAGPNTGELFF. CDR3 nucleotides: TGTGCCAGTAGTATTTGGCTAGCGGGCCCGAACACCGGGGAGCTGTTTTTT. Filled out from reference TRBV19 and TRBJ2-2, the complete variable domain reads DGGITQSPKYLFRKEGQNVTLSCEQNLNHDAMYWYRQDPGQGLRLIYYSQIVNDFQKGDIAEGYSVSREKKESFPLTVTSAQKNPTAFYLCASSIWLAGPNTGELFFGEGSRLTVL.

V and J are TRBV19 and TRBJ2-3; a possible D gene is TRBD2 (5 bases). Deletions cut 2 bases from V and 6 bases from J, with 12 bases between. The CDR3 loop spans 14 amino acids. CDR1 and CDR2 (germline): LNHDA, SQIVND (reference sequence). The CDR3 region has the DNA TGTGCCAGTAGTATAAGCTTCCGAGGGGATACGCAGTATTTT. Its translation is CASSISFRGDTQYF.

Only one count was recorded for this clone. This chain connects TRBV27 to TRBJ1-5; D not certain. Trimming cost V 0 bases and J 1 base, with 7 bases left between them. The CDR3 loop spans 15 amino acids. Germline V gene sequence: CDR1 MNHEY, CDR2 SMNVEV (reference sequence). The CDR3 nucleotides read TGTGCCAGCAGTTTATCCGGGAAAAGCAATCAGCCCCAGCATTTT. As protein: CASSLSGKSNQPQHF.

This chain links TRBV18 with TRBJ1-2; D is possibly TRBD1 (6 bases). Germline V lookup: CDR1 KGHSH, CDR2 LQKENI. Trimming removed 5 bases from V and 4 bases from J, with 17 bases in between. This CDR3 spans 15 amino acids. CDR3 region: CASSTPNRDVYGYTF. The CDR3 DNA reads TGTGCCAGCTCAACCCCGAACAGGGATGTCTATGGCTACACCTTC. The full variable domain, completed using reference TRBV18 and TRBJ1-2, is NAGVMQNPRHLVRRRGQEARLRCSPMKGHSHVYWYRQLPEEGLKFMVYLQKENIIDESGMPKERFSAEFPKEGPSILRIQQVVRGDSAAYFCASSTPNRDVYGYTFGSGTRLTVV.

To note about this clone: This sample includes further DNA sequences coding for the same CDR3. The chain uses TRBV29-1 and TRBJ1-1; D not certain. Per the germline V gene, CDR1 is SQVTM and CDR2 is ANQGSEA. The CDR3 runs 11 residues. The V end was cut by 6 bases, the J end by 0 bases, with 5 bases between. The CDR3 reads CSVAMNTEAFF. The CDR3 nucleotides read TGCAGCGTAGCTATGAACACTGAAGCTTTCTTT.

The chain employs TRBV5-1 and TRBJ1-1; D is unclear. The CDR3 totals 14 residues. Trimming shortened V by 8 bases and J by 3 bases, and 17 bases separated the two germline ends. Germline lookup yields CDR1 SGHRS and CDR2 YFSETQ. DNA for the CDR3: TGCGCCAGTAGTTTTTCGGTGTGGGACACTGAAGCTTTCTTT. Protein: CASSFSVWDTEAFF.

The chain is built from TRBV29-1 and TRBJ2-3; no firm D call. Trimming shortened V by 6 bases and J by 6 bases, and 10 bases separated the two germline ends. This CDR3 region has 11 residues. Germline CDR1 SQVTM, CDR2 ANQGSEA. CDR3: CSVPRYDTQYF. CDR3 sequence (DNA): TGCAGCGTGCCTAGATACGATACGCAGTATTTT.

The rearrangement joins TRBV28 to TRBJ2-7, with D possibly TRBD2 on 5 matching bases. The V gene lost 5 bases and the J gene lost 2 bases, with 19 bases spanning the gap. The CDR3 is made up of 16 amino acids. The V gene's germline CDR1 is MDHEN and CDR2 SYDVKM. The CDR3, as DNA: TGTGCCAGCAGTATCCCAACTTGGAGGCCCACCTACGAGCAGTACTTC. It codes for CASSIPTWRPTYEQYF.

This clone has a handful of counts. The chain uses TRBV7-9 and TRBJ2-7; TRBD1 matches 8 bases. From germline, CDR1 is SEHNR and CDR2 FQNEAQ (reference sequence). The ends lost 5 bases at V and 10 bases at J; junction bases unmatched: 7. The CDR3 has 12 residues. CDR3: CASSLDREQQYF. CDR3 in DNA: TGTGCCAGCAGCCTGGACAGGGAGCAACAGTACTTC.

This clone was seen more than once but under ten times. DNA of the CDR3: TGTGCCAGCAGCGCCTCGGAGACCCAGTACTTC. Its translation is CASSASETQYF. The chain links TRBV7-9 to TRBJ2-5, with unresolved D. The CDR3 is 11 residues long. Germline V CDR1 and CDR2: SEHNR, FQNEAQ (reference sequence). V dropped 5 bases and J dropped 5 bases, with 6 bases sitting between them.

The gene calls are TRBV10-1 and TRBJ2-5; 9 nucleotides agree with TRBD1. The CDR3 is made up of 16 amino acids. V shed 7 bases, J shed 5 bases, and the junction held 14 bases outside the gene matches. Germline CDR1 reads WNHNN; CDR2 reads SYGVQD (reference sequence). As DNA, the CDR3 is TGCGCCAGCACCCCGGCAGGGACAGGGTGTATTGAGACCCAGTACTTC. It codes for CASTPAGTGCIETQYF.

This sequence joins TRBV28 and TRBJ1-5; the match to TRBD1 covers 9 bases. J lost 5 bases, V lost 5 bases, and 10 bases had no gene match. The CDR3 contains 16 residues. Germline CDR1 and CDR2: MDHEN and SYDVKM. CDR3 bases: TGTGCCAGCAGTCCACTGACAGGGGGAAATTATCAGCCCCAGCATTTT. Its translation is CASSPLTGGNYQPQHF.

This rearrangement joins TRBV19 to TRBJ1-1; D gene unclear. With 7 bases removed from V and 2 bases from J, the gap between germline ends came to 20 bases. Germline-derived CDR1 and CDR2 are LNHDA and SQIVND (reference sequence). The CDR3 sequence is 16 residues long. As DNA, the CDR3 is TGTGCCAGTACCATCTTCCCGGACTCCGCTAACACTGAAGCTTTCTTT. Translating it yields CASTIFPDSANTEAFF.

V usage is TRBV28 and J usage is TRBJ1-1, with D unclear. Germline CDR1 MDHEN, CDR2 SYDVKM. The V gene lost 10 bases and the J gene lost 4 bases, with 19 bases spanning the gap. This CDR3 region has 14 residues. CDR3 DNA: TGTGCCACCCTTCGGACTGGGGAGAGCACTGAAGCTTTCTTT. As protein: CATLRTGESTEAFF.

The V call is TRBV9, the J call TRBJ2-5; 7 nucleotides line up with TRBD2. The CDR3 length is 14 residues. CDR1 SGDLS and CDR2 YYNGEE come from the germline V gene. J gave up 4 bases and V 3 bases, and 6 bases lay outside the gene matches. CDR3 sequence reads: CASSGEGRTETQYF. CDR3 DNA sequence: TGTGCCAGCAGCGGGGAGGGGAGGACAGAGACCCAGTACTTC.

The rearrangement links TRBV28 to TRBJ2-2; D uncertain. Deletions cut 4 bases from V and 5 bases from J, with 5 bases between. CDR3 length: 12 amino acids. Germline-derived CDR1 and CDR2 are MDHEN and SYDVKM. In DNA form, the CDR3 reads TGTGCCAGCAGTTGGGATACCGGGGAGCTGTTTTTT. This translates into CASSWDTGELFF.

The chain recombines TRBV7-9 with TRBJ2-2, with TRBD1 matching over 9 bases. J was trimmed by 6 bases and V by 4 bases; bases with no gene match: 0. The CDR3 extends over 13 amino acids. Germline CDR1 reads SEHNR; CDR2 reads FQNEAQ (reference sequence). The DNA of the CDR3 is TGTGCCAGCAGCTGGACAGGGGCCGGGGAGCTGTTTTTT. Encoded protein: CASSWTGAGELFF.